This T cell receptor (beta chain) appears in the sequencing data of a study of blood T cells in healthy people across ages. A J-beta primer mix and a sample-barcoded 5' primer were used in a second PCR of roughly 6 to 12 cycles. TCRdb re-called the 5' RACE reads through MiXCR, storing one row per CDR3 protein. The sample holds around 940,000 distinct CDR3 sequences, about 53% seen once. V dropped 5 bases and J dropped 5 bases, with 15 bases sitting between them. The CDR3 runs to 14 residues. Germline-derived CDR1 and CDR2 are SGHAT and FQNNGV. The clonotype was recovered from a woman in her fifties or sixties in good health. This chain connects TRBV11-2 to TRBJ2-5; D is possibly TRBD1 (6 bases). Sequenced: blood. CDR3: CASSIIQGIETQYF. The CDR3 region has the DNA TGTGCCAGCAGCATCATTCAGGGGATCGAGACCCAGTACTTC.